Detailed here is one T cell receptor (beta chain). Its antigen is unknown. It has no much larger one-base neighbor in the sample; base qualities were not kept. The donors were included in the validation cohort of around 120 subjects, a group kept apart from the roughly 610-subject first cohort. These data come from a study of cytomegalovirus exposure and HLA in healthy donors (dated by TCRdb to about 2017). A note on the overall study: According to a later analysis, the 100 to 150 validation repertoires were produced on the same platform as the 666 repertoires of the first cohort. The study aimed to test whether cataloging public T cell receptors could reveal signatures of past pathogen exposure. A separate validation cohort of roughly 130 different subjects was used in addition to the 666-subject first cohort. To predict cytomegalovirus infection status, the study brought together high-throughput TCR immunosequencing, statistical association of individual TCRs with disease status, and machine learning. Points the paper makes about the study in general: A total of 150 or so TCR beta chains were listed by the study as associated with cytomegalovirus. The authors suggested that the approach could potentially be extended to other disease states and immunological phenotypes. In vitro tests confirmed that a few of the cytomegalovirus-associated TCR beta chains recognize cytomegalovirus antigens. The classifier was reported to diagnose cytomegalovirus status with high specificity and sensitivity in both the original cohort and the validation cohort. Most TCR sequences were observed very rarely across donors, whereas some public TCRs were present in many individuals. All 120 or so repertoires were used to score co-occurrence in the validation cohort in a later analysis, because that analysis had no HLA typing for the cohort. A later analysis found that TCRs clustered in the first cohort also tended to co-occur in the roughly 120 validation repertoires, with 94% of cluster scores above 0.

Libraries came from the immunoSEQ multiplex PCR assay. From the authors' description of their analysis: A statistical classification framework was built for diagnosing cytomegalovirus status from the catalog of TCR beta chain sequences. In TCRdb, the immuneACCESS table is reduced to in-frame sequences with V and J assigned. These tables do not hold every clone; where another copy was compared, an unresolved V gene accounts for under half, and the others remain unexplained. That table is the source of V, J and clone size, and D and trimming were worked out from the DNA. This sample gives some 240,000 clones in total; about nine tenths of them show up just once. Roughly 2% of the sample goes to the ten largest clones. CDR1 and CDR2 are drawn from the germline V gene: SGHDT, YYEEEE. There are 15 amino acids in the CDR3, from cysteine to phenylalanine inclusive. Only the CDR3 DNA is retained, 45 bases long and in frame from the first base. The junction carries 12 bases between V and J, which are trimmed by 0 bases and 2 bases respectively.

The sequenced material came from PBMCs. In this chain, TRBV5-6 is recombined with TRBJ2-7; the D gene identity is not certain. This sequence originates from a woman under 30 in good health and CMV-seropositive. CDR3 region: CASSLGRRRPYEQYF. The DNA is TGTGCCAGCAGCTTGGGCCGTCGGCGGCCCTACGAGCAGTACTTC.